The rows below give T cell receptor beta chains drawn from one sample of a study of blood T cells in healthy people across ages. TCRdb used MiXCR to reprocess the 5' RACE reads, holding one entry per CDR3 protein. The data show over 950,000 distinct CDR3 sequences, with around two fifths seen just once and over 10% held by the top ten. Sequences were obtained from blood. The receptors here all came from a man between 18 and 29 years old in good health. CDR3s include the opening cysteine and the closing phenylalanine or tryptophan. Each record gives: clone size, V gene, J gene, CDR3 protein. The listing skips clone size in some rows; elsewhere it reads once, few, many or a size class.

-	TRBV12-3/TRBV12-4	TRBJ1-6	CVSSLGGTDIVSPLHF
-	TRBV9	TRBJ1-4	CASSVEGGTNEKLFF
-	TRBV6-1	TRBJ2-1	CATRDRANEQFF
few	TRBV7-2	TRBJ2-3	CASSLVWQAGSTDTQYF
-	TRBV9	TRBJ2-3	CASSVAGDTETQYF
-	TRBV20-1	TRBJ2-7	CSARDGLAASEQYF
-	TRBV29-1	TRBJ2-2	CSVRQGFAGELFF
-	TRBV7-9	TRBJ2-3	CASSSPLAGGDFTQYF
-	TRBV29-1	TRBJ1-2	CSVLTGGAYGYTF
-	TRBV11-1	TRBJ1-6	CASSSVGGNSPLHF
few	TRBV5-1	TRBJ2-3	CASSSVTSTDTQYF
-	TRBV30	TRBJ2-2	CTWSVLDTGELFF
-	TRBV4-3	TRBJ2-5	CASSQDPRGAQYF
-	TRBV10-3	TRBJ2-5	CAISPGQGAYGQYF
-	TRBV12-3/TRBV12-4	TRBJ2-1	CASNRPGTGVYNEQFF
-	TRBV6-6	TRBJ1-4	CASSYSRFMGEKLFF
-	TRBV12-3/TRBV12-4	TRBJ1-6	CASSPPGAFYSPLHF
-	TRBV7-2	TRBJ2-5	CASSFDRRQETQYF
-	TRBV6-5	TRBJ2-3	CASSYSAATWDTQYF
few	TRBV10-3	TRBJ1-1	CATGGKDTEAFF
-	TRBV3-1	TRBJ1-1	CASSHVSLNTEAFF
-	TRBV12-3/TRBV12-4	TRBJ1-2	CASSFRPRGDGYTF
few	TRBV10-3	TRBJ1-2	CAISESGARNYGYTF
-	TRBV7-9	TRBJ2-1	CASSLAGASNEQFF
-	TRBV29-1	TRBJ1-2	CSVYHGTGMINYGYTF
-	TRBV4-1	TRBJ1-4	CASSQVTGGSATNEKLFF
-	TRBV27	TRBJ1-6	CASSTTTAEGVSPLHF
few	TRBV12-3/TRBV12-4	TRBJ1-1	CASSTREGSGITEAFF
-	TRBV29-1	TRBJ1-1	CSVKRERTEAFF
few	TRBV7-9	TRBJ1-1	CASSGQGSEAFF
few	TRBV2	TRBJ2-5	CASMTSGVNEQYF
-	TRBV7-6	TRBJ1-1	CASSPVGPTTEAFF
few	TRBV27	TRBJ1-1	CASSPPGHYTEAFF
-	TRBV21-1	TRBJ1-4	CATPAATNEKLFF
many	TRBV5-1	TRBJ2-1	CASSLHGALDLNNEQFF
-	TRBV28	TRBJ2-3	CDSSRLRGGEGSDTQYF
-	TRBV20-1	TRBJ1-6	CSARRERGSYNSPLHF
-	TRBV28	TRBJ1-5	CASTRPYGNQPQHF
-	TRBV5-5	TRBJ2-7	CASSWGLANEQYF
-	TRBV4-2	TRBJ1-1	CASSLGGSGRFNTEAFF
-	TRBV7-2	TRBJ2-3	CASSLEIVYTDTQYF
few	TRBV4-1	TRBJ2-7	CASSHSGTGSTYEQYF
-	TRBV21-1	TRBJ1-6	CASSLDRPRALHF
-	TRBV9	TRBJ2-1	CASSVSTSGGAAEQFF